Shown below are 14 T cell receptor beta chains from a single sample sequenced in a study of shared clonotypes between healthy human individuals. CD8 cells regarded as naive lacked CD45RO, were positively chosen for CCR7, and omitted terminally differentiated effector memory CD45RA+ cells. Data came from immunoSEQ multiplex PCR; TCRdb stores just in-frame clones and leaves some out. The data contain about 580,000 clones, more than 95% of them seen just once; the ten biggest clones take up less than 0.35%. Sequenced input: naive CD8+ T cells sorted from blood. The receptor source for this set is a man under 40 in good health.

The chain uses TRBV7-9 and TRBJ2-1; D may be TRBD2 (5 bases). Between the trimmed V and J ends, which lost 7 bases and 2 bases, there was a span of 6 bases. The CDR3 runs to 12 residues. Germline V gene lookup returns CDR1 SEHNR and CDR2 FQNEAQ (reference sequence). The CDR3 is CASMEAYNEQFF. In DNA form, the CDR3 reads TGTGCCAGCATGGAGGCCTACAATGAGCAGTTCTTC.

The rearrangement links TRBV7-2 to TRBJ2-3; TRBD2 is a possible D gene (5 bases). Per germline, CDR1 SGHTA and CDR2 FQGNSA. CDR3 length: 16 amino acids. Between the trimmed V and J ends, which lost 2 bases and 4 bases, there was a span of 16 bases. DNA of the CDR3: TGTGCCAGCAGCTTACTAGGCGGACTGTTAGCAGATACGCAGTATTTT. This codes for CASSLLGGLLADTQYF.

This chain's CDR3 is CASTNLGTGASQPQHF. The CDR3 DNA is TGTGCCAGCACTAATTTAGGGACAGGTGCCTCACAGCCCCAGCATTTT. The chain employs TRBV27 and TRBJ1-5, with 8 positions matching TRBD1. The CDR3 has 16 amino acids. After removal of 7 bases from V and 7 bases from J, the junction contained 15 bases not matched to a gene. Germline values: CDR1 MNHEY, CDR2 SMNVEV (reference sequence).

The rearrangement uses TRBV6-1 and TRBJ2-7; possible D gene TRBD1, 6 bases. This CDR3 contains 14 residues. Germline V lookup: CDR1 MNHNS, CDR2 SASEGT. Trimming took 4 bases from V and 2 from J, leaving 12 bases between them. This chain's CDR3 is CASSADRITYEQYF. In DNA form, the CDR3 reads TGTGCCAGCAGTGCAGACAGGATTACCTACGAGCAGTACTTC.

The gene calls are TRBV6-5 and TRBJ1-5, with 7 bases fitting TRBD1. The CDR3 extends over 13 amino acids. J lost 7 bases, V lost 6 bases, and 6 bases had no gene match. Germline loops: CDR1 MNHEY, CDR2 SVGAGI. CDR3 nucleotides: TGTGCCAGCAGCCAGGGGGTGGGACAGCCCCAGCATTTT. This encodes CASSQGVGQPQHF.

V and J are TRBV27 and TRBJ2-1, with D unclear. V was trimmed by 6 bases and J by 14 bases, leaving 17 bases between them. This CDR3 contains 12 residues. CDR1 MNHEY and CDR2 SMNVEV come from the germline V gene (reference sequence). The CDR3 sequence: CASSRPYSVKFF. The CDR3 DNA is TGTGCCAGCAGCCGCCCCTATTCGGTGAAGTTCTTC.

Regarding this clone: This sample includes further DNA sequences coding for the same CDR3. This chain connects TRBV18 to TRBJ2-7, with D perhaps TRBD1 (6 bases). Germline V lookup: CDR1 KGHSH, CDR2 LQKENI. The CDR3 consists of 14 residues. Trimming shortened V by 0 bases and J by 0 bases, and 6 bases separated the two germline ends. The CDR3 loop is CASSPPTGSYEQYF. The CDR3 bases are TGTGCCAGCTCACCACCGACAGGCTCCTACGAGCAGTACTTC.

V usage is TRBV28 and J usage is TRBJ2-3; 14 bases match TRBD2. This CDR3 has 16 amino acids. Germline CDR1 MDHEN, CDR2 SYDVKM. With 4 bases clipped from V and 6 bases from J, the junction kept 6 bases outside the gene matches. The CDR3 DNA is TGTGCCAGCAGTTCCGGGACTAGCGGGAGTCTCGATACGCAGTATTTT. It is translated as CASSSGTSGSLDTQYF.

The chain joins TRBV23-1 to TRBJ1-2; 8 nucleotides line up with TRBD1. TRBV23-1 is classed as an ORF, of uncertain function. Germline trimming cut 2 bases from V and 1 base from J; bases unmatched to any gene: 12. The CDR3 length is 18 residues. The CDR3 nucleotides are TGCGCCAGCAGTCAAAAAGGACAGGGACATGGGATTAACTATGGCTACACCTTC. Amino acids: CASSQKGQGHGINYGYTF.

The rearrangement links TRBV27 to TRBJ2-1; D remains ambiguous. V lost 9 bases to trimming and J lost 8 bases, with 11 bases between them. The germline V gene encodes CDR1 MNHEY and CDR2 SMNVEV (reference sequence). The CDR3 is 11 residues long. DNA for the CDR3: TGTGCCAGTAGGTATTATGATGAGCAGTTCTTC. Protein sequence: CASRYYDEQFF.

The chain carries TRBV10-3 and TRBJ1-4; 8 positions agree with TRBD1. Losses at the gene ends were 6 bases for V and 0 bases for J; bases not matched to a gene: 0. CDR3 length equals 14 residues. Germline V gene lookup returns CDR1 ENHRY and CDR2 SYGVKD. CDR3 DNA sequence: TGTGCCATCAGGGGACAGGCAACTAATGAAAAACTGTTTTTT. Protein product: CAIRGQATNEKLFF.

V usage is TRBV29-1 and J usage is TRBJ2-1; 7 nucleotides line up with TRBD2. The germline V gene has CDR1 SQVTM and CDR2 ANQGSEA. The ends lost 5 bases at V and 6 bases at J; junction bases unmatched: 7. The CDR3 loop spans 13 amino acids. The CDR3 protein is CSVPVVAGNEQFF. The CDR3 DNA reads TGCAGCGTTCCCGTAGTAGCGGGCAATGAGCAGTTCTTC.

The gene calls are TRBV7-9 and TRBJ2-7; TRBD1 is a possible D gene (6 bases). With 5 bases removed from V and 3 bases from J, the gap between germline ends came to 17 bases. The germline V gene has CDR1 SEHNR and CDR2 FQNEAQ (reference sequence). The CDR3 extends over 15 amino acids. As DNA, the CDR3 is TGTGCCAGCAGCCGGACACAGGGTCCTGTCTACGAGCAGTACTTC. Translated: CASSRTQGPVYEQYF.

In DNA form, the CDR3 reads TGTGCCAGCAGCCAATTACTAGCCTACGAGCAGTACTTC. Translation gives CASSQLLAYEQYF. This chain uses TRBV14 with TRBJ2-7; D might be TRBD2 (5 bases). The CDR3 length is 13 residues. The V gene's germline CDR1 is SGHDN and CDR2 FVKESK. V lost 2 bases, J lost 2 bases, and 7 bases lay in between.